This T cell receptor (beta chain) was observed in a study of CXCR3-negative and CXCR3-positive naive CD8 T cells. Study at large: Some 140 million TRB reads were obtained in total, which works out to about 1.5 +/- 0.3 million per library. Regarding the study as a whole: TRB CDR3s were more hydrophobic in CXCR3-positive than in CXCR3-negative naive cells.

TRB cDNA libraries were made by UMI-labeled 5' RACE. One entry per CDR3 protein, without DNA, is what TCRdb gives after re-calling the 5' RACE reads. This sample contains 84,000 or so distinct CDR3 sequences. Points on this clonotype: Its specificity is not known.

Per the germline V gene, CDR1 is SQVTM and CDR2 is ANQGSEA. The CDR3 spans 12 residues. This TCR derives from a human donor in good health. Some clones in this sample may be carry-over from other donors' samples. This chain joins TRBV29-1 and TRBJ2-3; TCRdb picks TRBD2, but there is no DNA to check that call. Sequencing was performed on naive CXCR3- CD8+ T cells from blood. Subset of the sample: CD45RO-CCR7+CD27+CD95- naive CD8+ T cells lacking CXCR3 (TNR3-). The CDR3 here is CSAESGADTQYF.